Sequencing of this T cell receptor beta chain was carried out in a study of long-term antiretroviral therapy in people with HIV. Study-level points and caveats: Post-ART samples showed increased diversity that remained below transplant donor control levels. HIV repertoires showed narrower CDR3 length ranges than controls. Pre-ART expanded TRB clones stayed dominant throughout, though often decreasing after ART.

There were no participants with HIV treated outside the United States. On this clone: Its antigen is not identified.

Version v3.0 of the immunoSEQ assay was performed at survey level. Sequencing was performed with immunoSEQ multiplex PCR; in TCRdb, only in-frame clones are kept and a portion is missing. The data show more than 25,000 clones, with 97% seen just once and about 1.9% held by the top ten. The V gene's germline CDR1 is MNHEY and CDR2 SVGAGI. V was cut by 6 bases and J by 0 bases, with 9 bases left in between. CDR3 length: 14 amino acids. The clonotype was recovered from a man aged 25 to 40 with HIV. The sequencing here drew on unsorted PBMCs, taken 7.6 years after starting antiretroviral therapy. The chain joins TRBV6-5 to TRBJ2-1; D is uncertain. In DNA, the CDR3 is TGTGCCAGCAGCCCTATGAGCTCCTACAATGAGCAGTTCTTC. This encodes CASSPMSSYNEQFF.